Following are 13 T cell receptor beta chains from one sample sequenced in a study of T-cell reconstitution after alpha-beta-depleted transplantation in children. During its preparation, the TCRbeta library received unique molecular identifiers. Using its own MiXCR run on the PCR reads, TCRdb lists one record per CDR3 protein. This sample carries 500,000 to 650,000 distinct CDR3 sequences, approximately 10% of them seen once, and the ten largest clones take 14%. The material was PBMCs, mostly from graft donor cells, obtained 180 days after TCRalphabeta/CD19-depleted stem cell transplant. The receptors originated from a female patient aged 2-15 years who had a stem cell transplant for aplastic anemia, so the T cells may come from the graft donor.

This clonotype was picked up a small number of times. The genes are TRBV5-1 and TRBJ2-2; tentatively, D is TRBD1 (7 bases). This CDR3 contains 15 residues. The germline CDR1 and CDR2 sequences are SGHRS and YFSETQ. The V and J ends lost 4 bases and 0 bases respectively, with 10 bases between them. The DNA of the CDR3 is TGCGCCAGCAGCGGGGGGACAGCGAACACCGGGGAGCTGTTTTTT. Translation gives CASSGGTANTGELFF.

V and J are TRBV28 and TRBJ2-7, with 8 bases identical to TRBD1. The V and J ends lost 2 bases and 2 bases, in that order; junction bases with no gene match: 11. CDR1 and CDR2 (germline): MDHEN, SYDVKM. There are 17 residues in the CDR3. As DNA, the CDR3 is TGTGCCAGCAGTTTAAGGAGGCGGACAGGGATCCCCTACGAGCAGTACTTC. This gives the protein CASSLRRRTGIPYEQYF.

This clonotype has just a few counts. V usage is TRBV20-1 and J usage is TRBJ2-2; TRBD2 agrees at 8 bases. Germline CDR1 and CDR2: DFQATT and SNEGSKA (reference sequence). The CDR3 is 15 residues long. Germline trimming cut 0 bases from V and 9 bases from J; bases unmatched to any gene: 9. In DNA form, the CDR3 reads TGCAGTGCTAGAGATTCGACGGGAGGGATTAGGGAGCTGTTTTTT. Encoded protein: CSARDSTGGIRELFF.

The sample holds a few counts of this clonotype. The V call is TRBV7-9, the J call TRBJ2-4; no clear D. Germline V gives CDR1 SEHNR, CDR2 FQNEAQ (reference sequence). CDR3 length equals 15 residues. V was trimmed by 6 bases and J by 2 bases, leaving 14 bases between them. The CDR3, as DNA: TGTGCCAGCAGTAAGACCCCAGGCACCAAAAACATTCAGTACTTC. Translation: CASSKTPGTKNIQYF.

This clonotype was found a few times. The CDR3 region is CSARPSGRRHTQYF. The DNA for the CDR3 is TGCAGTGCTAGGCCTAGCGGGAGAAGGCATACGCAGTATTTT. The chain combines TRBV20-1 with TRBJ2-3, with 10 positions matching TRBD2. Looked up from germline, CDR1 is DFQATT and CDR2 is SNEGSKA (reference sequence). V lost 3 bases and J lost 7; bases outside the gene matches: 7. CDR3 size: 14 residues.

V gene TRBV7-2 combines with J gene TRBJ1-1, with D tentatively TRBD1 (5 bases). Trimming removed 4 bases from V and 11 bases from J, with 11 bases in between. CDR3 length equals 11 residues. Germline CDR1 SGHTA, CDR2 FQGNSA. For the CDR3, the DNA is TGTGCCAGCAGCTCAGGGTTCTCTGCTTTCTTT. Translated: CASSSGFSAFF. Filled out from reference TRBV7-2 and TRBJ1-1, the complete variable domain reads GAGVSQSPSNKVTEKGKDVELRCDPISGHTALYWYRQSLGQGLEFLIYFQGNSAPDKSGLPSDRFSAERTGGSVSTLTIQRTQQEDSAVYLCASSSGFSAFFGQGTRLTVV.

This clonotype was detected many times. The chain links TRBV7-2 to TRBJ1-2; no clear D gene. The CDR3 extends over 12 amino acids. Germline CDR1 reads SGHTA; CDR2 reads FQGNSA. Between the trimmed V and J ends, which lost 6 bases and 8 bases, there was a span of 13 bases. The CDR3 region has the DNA TGTGCCAGCAGTTTCCCACGAGGGGGCTACACCTTC. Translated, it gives CASSFPRGGYTF.

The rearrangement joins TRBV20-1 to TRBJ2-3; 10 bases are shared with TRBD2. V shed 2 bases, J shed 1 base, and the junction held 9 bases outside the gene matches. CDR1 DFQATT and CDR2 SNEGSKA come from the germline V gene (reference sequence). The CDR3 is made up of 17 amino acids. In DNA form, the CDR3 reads TGCAGTGCTAGACCCACGGATACTAGCGGGGGCACAGATACGCAGTATTTT. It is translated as CSARPTDTSGGTDTQYF.

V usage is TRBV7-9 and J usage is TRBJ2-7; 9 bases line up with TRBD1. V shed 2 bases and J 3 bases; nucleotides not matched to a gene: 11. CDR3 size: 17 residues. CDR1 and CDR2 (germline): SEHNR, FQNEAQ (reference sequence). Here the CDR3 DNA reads TGTGCCAGCAGCTTATCCGGGACAGGGCCGCTTTACTACGAGCAGTACTTC. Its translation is CASSLSGTGPLYYEQYF.

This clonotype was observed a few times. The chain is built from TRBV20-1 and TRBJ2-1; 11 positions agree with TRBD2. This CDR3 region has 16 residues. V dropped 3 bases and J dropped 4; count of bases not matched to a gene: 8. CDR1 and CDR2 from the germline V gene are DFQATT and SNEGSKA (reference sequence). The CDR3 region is CSARRTSGGDYNEQFF. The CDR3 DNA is TGCAGTGCTAGGAGAACTAGCGGGGGAGATTACAATGAGCAGTTCTTC.

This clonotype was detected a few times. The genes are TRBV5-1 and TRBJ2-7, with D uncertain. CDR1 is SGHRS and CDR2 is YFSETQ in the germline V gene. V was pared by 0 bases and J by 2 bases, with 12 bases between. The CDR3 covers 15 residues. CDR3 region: CASSLDSAQAYEQYV. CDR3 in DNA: TGCGCCAGCAGCTTGGACAGCGCGCAAGCCTACGAGCAGTACGTC.

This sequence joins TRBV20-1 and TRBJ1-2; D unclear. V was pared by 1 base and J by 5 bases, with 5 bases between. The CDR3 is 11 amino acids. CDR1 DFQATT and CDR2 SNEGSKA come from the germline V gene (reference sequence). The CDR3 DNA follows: TGCAGTGCTAGAGGGAAGTATGGCTACACCTTC. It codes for CSARGKYGYTF.

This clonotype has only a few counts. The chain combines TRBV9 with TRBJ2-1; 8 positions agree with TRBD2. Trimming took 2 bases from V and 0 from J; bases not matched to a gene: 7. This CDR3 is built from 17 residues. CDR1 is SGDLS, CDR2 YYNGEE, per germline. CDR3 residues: CASSVSLSGISYNEQFF. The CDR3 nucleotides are TGTGCCAGCAGCGTTAGTCTTAGCGGGATCTCCTACAATGAGCAGTTCTTC.